A selection of T cell receptor beta chains follows, all from one sample in a study of early T cells in non-severe SARS-CoV-2 infection. TCRdb reprocessed the 5' RACE reads via MiXCR and lists one record per CDR3 protein. The sample has nearly 60,000 distinct CDR3 sequences, roughly 13% seen once. Sequenced sample: whole blood. The source is an adult who was a healthcare worker with PCR-confirmed SARS-CoV-2 infection or an uninfected control (not recorded which). Both conserved end residues are part of each CDR3. D genes are given only for firm matches. Clone size is shown for a subset of rows, as once, few, many or a class of expanded clone.

CDR3 DNA	CDR3 protein	V gene	D gene	CDR3 length	clone size	J gene
TGTGCCAGCAGCTTGTCGTTTAGCGGGGTCACGTATGAGCAGTTCTTC	CASSLSFSGVTYEQFF	TRBV7-2	TRBD2	16	many	TRBJ2-1
TGTGCCAGCAGCTCGGGACTTGCAGCCTACGAGCAGTACTTC	CASSSGLAAYEQYF	TRBV7-9	NA	14	many	TRBJ2-7
TGTGCCAGCAGCGGGGCGGGCAATCAGCCCCAGCATTTT	CASSGAGNQPQHF	TRBV2	NA	13	many	TRBJ1-5
TGTGCCAGCAGCCGTACAGGGGACAGGGTCTACGAGCAGTACTTC	CASSRTGDRVYEQYF	TRBV6-9	TRBD1	15	many	TRBJ2-7
TGTGCCAGCAGCTTGCCCGGCAATCAGCCCCAGCATTTT	CASSLPGNQPQHF	TRBV7-6	NA	13	many	TRBJ1-5
TGTGCCAGCAGAGGGAGGAGCCATCCCTCTGGAAACACCATATATTTT	CASRGRSHPSGNTIYF	TRBV6-1	NA	16	NA	TRBJ1-3
TGCAGTGCTCCCCCGCCCAGTAGACTAGCGTTTTTGGATGAGCAGTTCTTC	CSAPPPSRLAFLDEQFF	TRBV20-1	TRBD2	17	few	TRBJ2-1
TGTGCCACCAGTGATTTGCGCCTGGACTACACAGATACGCAGTATTTT	CATSDLRLDYTDTQYF	TRBV24-1	NA	16	many	TRBJ2-3
TGTGCCAGCAGCTTGGCGTCAGGGGGCTCCTATAATTCACCCCTCCACTTT	CASSLASGGSYNSPLHF	TRBV5-6	TRBD1	17	many	TRBJ1-6
TGTGCCAGCAGCCAAGATATGGCGGGGGGCTACACCTTC	CASSQDMAGGYTF	TRBV4-2	NA	13	NA	TRBJ1-2
TGTGCCAGTAGTAAGGGGGGGCCTGGCGTGGCCGAGCAGTACTTC	CASSKGGPGVAEQYF	TRBV19	NA	15	few	TRBJ2-7
TGTGCCAGCAGTTACGGAGGAGCCTCCTACGAGCAGTACTTC	CASSYGGASYEQYF	TRBV6-5	NA	14	many	TRBJ2-7
TGCAGTGCTCACAGGGGAAATTCACCCCTCCACTTT	CSAHRGNSPLHF	TRBV20-1	TRBD1	12	NA	TRBJ1-6
TGTGCCAGCAGCCTGCAAGGGACAGGGAGCAATCAGCCCCAGCATTTT	CASSLQGTGSNQPQHF	TRBV7-2	TRBD1	16	medium-sized	TRBJ1-5
TGTGCTAGCAGTCCAGGGAGCGGGGGAAAAGAAAAACTGTTTTTT	CASSPGSGGKEKLFF	TRBV7-7	NA	15	many	TRBJ1-4
TGTGCCACCAGTGCCCACAGCCTCAATCAGCCCCAGCATTTT	CATSAHSLNQPQHF	TRBV24-1	NA	14	many	TRBJ1-5
TGTGCCAGCAGCTTCCGGGGGCACGCCTACAATGAGCAGTTCTTC	CASSFRGHAYNEQFF	TRBV7-9	NA	15	NA	TRBJ2-1
TGTGCCAGCAGCTTAGTAACATCTAAGCAAGAGACCCAGTACTTC	CASSLVTSKQETQYF	TRBV7-2	NA	15	many	TRBJ2-5
TGTGCCAGCAGCTTACGACAGGGAAGCGTCGAGCAGTACTTC	CASSLRQGSVEQYF	TRBV11-2	TRBD1	14	few	TRBJ2-7
TGTGCCAGCAGTTGGACAGCAACCTACGAGCAGTACTTC	CASSWTATYEQYF	TRBV12-3/TRBV12-4	NA	13	many	TRBJ2-7
TGTGCCAGCACAGGGGGGGGAAACACCATATATTTT	CASTGGGNTIYF	TRBV28	TRBD1	12	NA	TRBJ1-3
TGTGCCACCAGTGAGGGAGGAAAAAGGTCTGGGGCCAACGTCCTGACTTTC	CATSEGGKRSGANVLTF	TRBV24-1	NA	17	NA	TRBJ2-6
TGTGCCAGCAGCTTCGGACAGGGGATAAACTATGGCTACACCTTC	CASSFGQGINYGYTF	TRBV11-1	TRBD1	15	many	TRBJ1-2
TGTGCCAGCAGTTACCAGGGGTTAGGCACAGATACGCAGTATTTT	CASSYQGLGTDTQYF	TRBV6-2/TRBV6-3	NA	15	few	TRBJ2-3
TGTGCCAGCTTGGGACAGGGCGGTCAGCCCCAGCATTTT	CASLGQGGQPQHF	TRBV19	TRBD1	13	NA	TRBJ1-5
TGCAGTGCTAGAAAGACCCGGGACAGGAACGAGCAGTACTTC	CSARKTRDRNEQYF	TRBV20-1	TRBD1	14	many	TRBJ2-7
TGTGCCAGCTCACCCATGGCTAGCGGTAGTGGTGAGCAGTACTTC	CASSPMASGSGEQYF	TRBV18	TRBD2	15	many	TRBJ2-7
TGTGCCGTAACGTGGCGGGAGGGCTTTAAGAATGAGCAGTTCTTC	CAVTWREGFKNEQFF	TRBV7-9	TRBD2	15	many	TRBJ2-1
TGTGCCAGCAGAACGGACGGTGAAGCTTTCTTT	CASRTDGEAFF	TRBV7-9	NA	11	NA	TRBJ1-1
TGCAGCGCCCGAGGCGGTGCCGGGGAGCTGTTTTTT	CSARGGAGELFF	TRBV29-1	NA	12	many	TRBJ2-2
TGCGCCAGCAGTGAGTCGTTCGTCAGGGACTACGAGCAGTACTTC	CASSESFVRDYEQYF	TRBV10-1	NA	15	many	TRBJ2-7
TGTGCCAGCAGCGTAGGGGCATCCAGGGGGACTGAAGCTTTCTTT	CASSVGASRGTEAFF	TRBV9	TRBD1	15	few	TRBJ1-1
TGTGCCAGCAGTACCAGGGACAGGAACCAAGAGACCCAGTACTTC	CASSTRDRNQETQYF	TRBV27	TRBD1	15	many	TRBJ2-5
TGTGCCAGCAGCTTAGGAAAACGGAGCCTCCAAGAGACCCAGTACTTC	CASSLGKRSLQETQYF	TRBV5-5	NA	16	NA	TRBJ2-5
TGTGCCAGCCTCGAGGTCAGCGGGAGTGTCGGAGATACGCAGTATTTT	CASLEVSGSVGDTQYF	TRBV28	TRBD2	16	NA	TRBJ2-3
TGTGCCAGCAGCTTGTTAGGGGACGAGCAGTACTTC	CASSLLGDEQYF	TRBV5-6	NA	12	many	TRBJ2-7
TGTGCCAGCAGTTCCGGGACCGAATCCTACGAGCAGTACTTC	CASSSGTESYEQYF	TRBV2	NA	14	few	TRBJ2-7
TGCGCCAGCAGTGCATCAGGGACTGAAGCTTTCTTT	CASSASGTEAFF	TRBV10-1	NA	12	few	TRBJ1-1
TGCAGCGTCTCCTCCTCTAGCGGGAGTACTTTCTTC	CSVSSSSGSTFF	TRBV29-1	TRBD2	12	many	TRBJ2-1
TGCAGTGCTCCGGGGCGTACCTACGAGCAGTACTTC	CSAPGRTYEQYF	TRBV20-1	NA	12	NA	TRBJ2-7
TGTGCCAGCAGCCCCCTGGGGGACAAGAACACCGGGGAGCTGTTTTTT	CASSPLGDKNTGELFF	TRBV4-2	NA	16	NA	TRBJ2-2
TGTGCCAGCAGTCTGGCCCGGGACCTGAACACTGAAGCTTTCTTT	CASSLARDLNTEAFF	TRBV12-3/TRBV12-4	NA	15	many	TRBJ1-1
TGTGCCAGCAGTTATAAGGGAGAGGGAGGAAACACCATATATTTT	CASSYKGEGGNTIYF	TRBV6-5	NA	15	once	TRBJ1-3
TGTGCCAGCAGTTTAGGAAGTGGCCAAGAGACCCAGTACTTC	CASSLGSGQETQYF	TRBV12-3/TRBV12-4	NA	14	few	TRBJ2-5
TGTGCCAGCAGCTTATATTATAGCGGCCAAGAGACCCAGTACTTC	CASSLYYSGQETQYF	TRBV7-2	NA	15	few	TRBJ2-5
TGCAGCGTTGAAAGGGGGACAGCTTACAATGAGCAGTTCTTC	CSVERGTAYNEQFF	TRBV29-1	TRBD1	14	many	TRBJ2-1
TGTGCCAGCAGCTTAGGCGGGAGTCTTTACAATGAGCAGTTCTTC	CASSLGGSLYNEQFF	TRBV7-9	TRBD2	15	few	TRBJ2-1
TGTGCCACCTTGGGGGCGTACAAACCCTCCTACGAGCAGTACTTC	CATLGAYKPSYEQYF	TRBV27	NA	15	few	TRBJ2-7
TGTGCCAGCAGCCGACCGGGAACCGGGGAGCTGTTTTTT	CASSRPGTGELFF	TRBV7-9	NA	13	NA	TRBJ2-2
TGCAGTGCTAGAGATCCCGGAAGCAGTCGCAATCAGCCCCAGCATTTT	CSARDPGSSRNQPQHF	TRBV20-1	NA	16	few	TRBJ1-5
TGCGCATCCTCGGACAGGGGGCCAGATACGCAGTATTTT	CASSDRGPDTQYF	TRBV5-1	TRBD1	13	many	TRBJ2-3
TGTGCCAGCAGCCAAGAAATTTTGATTGTCAACACTGAAGCTTTCTTT	CASSQEILIVNTEAFF	TRBV3-1	NA	16	NA	TRBJ1-1
TGCAGTGCTAGAGTAAATGATGGCAGGGCTAATTCACCCCTCCACTTT	CSARVNDGRANSPLHF	TRBV20-1	NA	16	many	TRBJ1-6
TGTGCCAGCGGGCTGGGGTATGGCTACACCTTC	CASGLGYGYTF	TRBV11-2	NA	11	many	TRBJ1-2
TGTGCCAGCAGTCGAATAGGGGACATCGTAGCCAAAAACATTCAGTACTTC	CASSRIGDIVAKNIQYF	TRBV6-6	NA	17	few	TRBJ2-4
TGTGCCAGCAGTTTCGCGGGAGGCGGCACCGGGGAGCTGTTTTTT	CASSFAGGGTGELFF	TRBV12-3/TRBV12-4	TRBD2	15	NA	TRBJ2-2
TGTGCCAGCAGCTATGGGGGTGAGACCCAGTACTTC	CASSYGGETQYF	TRBV7-9	NA	12	few	TRBJ2-5
TGTGCCAGTAGTGCGACAGGGGGCTGGGGTCAGCCCCAGCATTTT	CASSATGGWGQPQHF	TRBV19	TRBD1	15	many	TRBJ1-5
TGCGCCAGCAGCAAGGACAGCTGGGAGACTGAAGCTTTCTTT	CASSKDSWETEAFF	TRBV5-1	NA	14	few	TRBJ1-1
TGTGCCAGTATGAAGCCAGCCTACACCTTC	CASMKPAYTF	TRBV19	NA	10	few	TRBJ1-2